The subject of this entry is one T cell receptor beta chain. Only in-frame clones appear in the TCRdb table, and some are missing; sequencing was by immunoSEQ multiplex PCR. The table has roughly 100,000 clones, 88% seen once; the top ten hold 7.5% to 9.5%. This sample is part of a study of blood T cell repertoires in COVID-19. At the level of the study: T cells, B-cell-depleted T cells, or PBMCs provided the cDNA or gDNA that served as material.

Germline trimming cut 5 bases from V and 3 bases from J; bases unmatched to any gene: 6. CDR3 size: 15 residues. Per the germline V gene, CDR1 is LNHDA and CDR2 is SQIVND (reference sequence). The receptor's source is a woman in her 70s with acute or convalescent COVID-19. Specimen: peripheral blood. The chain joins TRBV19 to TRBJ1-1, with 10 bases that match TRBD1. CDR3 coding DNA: TGTGCCAGTAGTCCTCGACAGGGGGCGGACACTGAAGCTTTCTTT. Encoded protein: CASSPRQGADTEAFF.